This TCR beta chain was identified in a study of cytomegalovirus exposure and HLA in healthy donors. In the PCR, 60 Vbeta and 13 Jbeta primers were used. Sequenced by immunoSEQ multiplex PCR; TCRdb stores in-frame clones only, minus some. The sample lists 150,000 to 200,000 clones, roughly 77% occurring once. For this clone: Its antigen is not known.

The CDR3 contains 15 residues. Germline V CDR1 and CDR2: SGDLS, YYNGEE. The V and J ends lost 0 bases and 8 bases respectively, with 14 bases between them. Findings and limits, study-wide: In a later analysis, compared with equally common non-associated chains, HLA-associated beta chains were more expanded. Across donors, sequencing depth was assumed by presence/absence analyses to be roughly uniform.

The TCR sequence derives from a male donor in good health and CMV-seropositive. The chain couples TRBV9 to TRBJ1-4, with D possibly matching TRBD1 (5 bases). Sequenced sample: PBMCs. CDR3 residues: CASSVGGRSEEKLFF. DNA of the CDR3: TGTGCCAGCAGCGTAGGGGGCAGGTCAGAAGAAAAACTGTTTTTT. Variable domain in full (rest from reference TRBV9 and TRBJ1-4): DSGVTQTPKHLITATGQRVTLRCSPRSGDLSVYWYQQSLDQGLQFLIQYYNGEERAKGNILERFSAQQFPDLHSELNLSSLELGDSALYFCASSVGGRSEEKLFFGSGTQLSVL.